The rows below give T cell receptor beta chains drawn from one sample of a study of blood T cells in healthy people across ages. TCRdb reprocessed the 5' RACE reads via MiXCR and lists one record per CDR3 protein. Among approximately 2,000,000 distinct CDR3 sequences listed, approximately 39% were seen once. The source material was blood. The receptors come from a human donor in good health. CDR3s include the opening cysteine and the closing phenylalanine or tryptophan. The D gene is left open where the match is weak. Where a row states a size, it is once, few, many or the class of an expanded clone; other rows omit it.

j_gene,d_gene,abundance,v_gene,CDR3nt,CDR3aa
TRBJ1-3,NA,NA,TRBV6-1,TGTGCCAGCAGTGAAGAGACAACCTCTGGAAACACCATATATTTT,CASSEETTSGNTIYF
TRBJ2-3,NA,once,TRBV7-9,TGTTCCAGCCCCCTTACAGGGGAGGGAGATACGCAGTATTTT,CSSPLTGEGDTQYF
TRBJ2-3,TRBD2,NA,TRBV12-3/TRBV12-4,TGTGCCAGCAGTTTAGATTGGCGGGGGAGCACAGATACGCAGTATTTT,CASSLDWRGSTDTQYF
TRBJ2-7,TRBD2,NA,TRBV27,TGTGCCAGCAGTTTCCTACTAGCGGGGGTTCCCTACGAGCAGTACTTC,CASSFLLAGVPYEQYF
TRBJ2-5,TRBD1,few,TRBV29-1,TGCAGCGTTGGGACAGGGACGGGAGAGACCCAGTACTTC,CSVGTGTGETQYF
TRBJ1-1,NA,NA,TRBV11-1,TGTGCCAGCAGCTTAGAGCTTTTCACTGAAGCTTTCTTT,CASSLELFTEAFF
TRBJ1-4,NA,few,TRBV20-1,TGCAGTGCTAGGACGGGGTTGGCTAATGAAAAACTGTTTTTT,CSARTGLANEKLFF
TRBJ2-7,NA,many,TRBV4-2,TGTGCCAGCAGCCAAGATAGGGGGGACTACGAGCAGTACTTC,CASSQDRGDYEQYF
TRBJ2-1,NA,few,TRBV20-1,TGCAGTACGAAAGTAATAAGGGAAAATGAGCAGTTCTTC,CSTKVIRENEQFF
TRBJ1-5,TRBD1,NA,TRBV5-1,TGCGCCAGCAGCTTCGGGACAGCGGACAATCAGCCCCAGCATTTT,CASSFGTADNQPQHF
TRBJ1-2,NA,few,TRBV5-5,TGTGCCAGCGGCTTGAACGAGGACAAATGGGGCTACACCTTC,CASGLNEDKWGYTF
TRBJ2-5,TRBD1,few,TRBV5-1,TGCGCCAGCAGCCCCGGCCGGGGGACAGGGGGCACTGAGACCCAGTACTTC,CASSPGRGTGGTETQYF
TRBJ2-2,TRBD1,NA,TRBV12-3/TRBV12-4,TGTGCCAGCACCGACAGGGGAGGTATCGCCGGGGAGCTGTTTTTT,CASTDRGGIAGELFF
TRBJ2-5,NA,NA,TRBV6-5,TGTGCCGGGGCAGAACGGACCACTAGGGAGACCCAGTACTTC,CAGAERTTRETQYF
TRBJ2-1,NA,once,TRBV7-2,TGTGCCAGCAGCTTAGGACTTTGGAAGGTCAATGAGCAGTTCTTC,CASSLGLWKVNEQFF
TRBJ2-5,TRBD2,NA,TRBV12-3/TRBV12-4,TGTGCCAGCAGCCAAGCGGGGGGGCAAGAGACCCGGTACTTC,CASSQAGGQETRYF
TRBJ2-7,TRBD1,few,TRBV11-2,TGTGCCAGCAGCCGTACGGGACAGCTCTACGAGCAGTACTTC,CASSRTGQLYEQYF
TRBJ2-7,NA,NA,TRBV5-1,TGCGCCAGCAGCTTGCCGCGTGAGGGCGAGCAGTACTTC,CASSLPREGEQYF